The rows below give T cell receptor beta chains drawn from one sample of a study of blood T cell repertoires in COVID-19. The assay was immunoSEQ multiplex PCR, and TCRdb's table has in-frame clones only and misses some. The profile shows around 73,000 clones, approximately 80% of them singletons. Sequencing used peripheral blood. The receptors were sampled from a man in his 70s with COVID-19, enrolled during active disease. Each CDR3 is given with its conserved first and last residue. The D gene is left open where the match is weak. The size of a clone is reported for some rows only, either as once, few or many, or as a class for expanded clones.

j_gene: TRBJ1-1
d_gene: NA
abundance: NA
v_gene: TRBV19
CDR3aa: CASSIEANTEAFF
CDR3nt: TGTGCCAGTAGTATAGAAGCGAACACTGAAGCTTTCTTT

j_gene: TRBJ2-1
d_gene: NA
abundance: NA
v_gene: TRBV7-3
CDR3aa: CASSLTGSPRVDEQFF
CDR3nt: TGTGCCAGCAGCCTGACCGGGTCTCCGCGTGTCGATGAGCAGTTCTTC

j_gene: TRBJ1-5
d_gene: NA
abundance: NA
v_gene: TRBV24-1
CDR3aa: CATSTRRNNQPQHF
CDR3nt: TGTGCCACCAGTACCAGGCGAAACAATCAGCCCCAGCATTTT

j_gene: TRBJ1-1
d_gene: TRBD1
abundance: NA
v_gene: TRBV7-2
CDR3aa: CASSGRDRDTEAFF
CDR3nt: TGTGCCAGCAGCGGCCGGGACAGGGATACTGAAGCTTTCTTT

j_gene: TRBJ2-7
d_gene: TRBD2
abundance: NA
v_gene: TRBV20-1
CDR3aa: CSASSGRLDEQYF
CDR3nt: TGCAGTGCTAGTAGCGGGAGGCTCGACGAGCAGTACTTC

j_gene: TRBJ1-2
d_gene: NA
abundance: once
v_gene: TRBV15
CDR3aa: CATSRSREGDYTF
CDR3nt: TGTGCCACCAGCAGAAGCAGGGAGGGCGACTACACCTTC

j_gene: TRBJ1-2
d_gene: NA
abundance: NA
v_gene: TRBV9
CDR3aa: CASSPQSLDYGYTF
CDR3nt: TGTGCCAGCAGCCCCCAAAGCCTTGACTATGGCTACACCTTC

j_gene: TRBJ1-1
d_gene: TRBD1
abundance: NA
v_gene: TRBV19
CDR3aa: CASTPPRDRGTEAFF
CDR3nt: TGTGCCAGTACCCCACCACGGGACAGGGGAACTGAAGCTTTCTTT

j_gene: TRBJ2-2
d_gene: NA
abundance: NA
v_gene: TRBV7-2
CDR3aa: CASSLVSGDPPGELFF
CDR3nt: TGTGCCAGCAGCTTAGTATCGGGAGACCCACCGGGGGAGCTGTTTTTT

j_gene: TRBJ2-7
d_gene: NA
abundance: NA
v_gene: TRBV9
CDR3aa: CASSVGHRMSSYEQYF
CDR3nt: TGTGCCAGCAGCGTAGGTCACAGGATGAGCTCCTACGAGCAGTACTTC

j_gene: TRBJ1-6
d_gene: NA
abundance: NA
v_gene: TRBV5-4
CDR3aa: CASSLAEGSPLHF
CDR3nt: TGTGCCAGCAGCTTGGCCGAGGGTTCACCCCTCCACTTT

j_gene: TRBJ1-5
d_gene: TRBD1
abundance: once
v_gene: TRBV3-1/TRBV3-2
CDR3aa: CASSQGDRGIIQPQHF
CDR3nt: TGTGCCAGCAGCCAGGGGGACAGGGGGATTATTCAGCCCCAGCATTTT

j_gene: TRBJ1-4
d_gene: NA
abundance: NA
v_gene: TRBV7-9
CDR3aa: CASSRGSTNEKLFF
CDR3nt: TGTGCCAGCTCCCGGGGGTCTACTAATGAAAAACTGTTTTTT

j_gene: TRBJ2-1
d_gene: TRBD2
abundance: NA
v_gene: TRBV25-1
CDR3aa: CASRLAGGSYNEQFF
CDR3nt: TGTGCCAGCAGGCTAGCGGGAGGCTCCTACAATGAGCAGTTCTTC

j_gene: TRBJ1-2
d_gene: TRBD1
abundance: NA
v_gene: TRBV28
CDR3aa: CASRATGSVNYGYTF
CDR3nt: TGTGCCAGCAGGGCGACAGGGTCGGTTAACTATGGCTACACCTTC

j_gene: TRBJ2-1
d_gene: NA
abundance: NA
v_gene: TRBV21-1
CDR3aa: CASICLAHPRLGYNEQFF
CDR3nt: TGTGCCAGCATCTGCCTAGCCCACCCACGCTTGGGATACAATGAGCAGTTCTTC

j_gene: TRBJ2-2
d_gene: TRBD1
abundance: few
v_gene: TRBV6-6
CDR3aa: CASSRDRGSGELFF
CDR3nt: TGTGCCAGCAGTCGGGACAGGGGTTCCGGGGAGCTGTTTTTT

j_gene: TRBJ1-4
d_gene: NA
abundance: few
v_gene: TRBV20-1
CDR3aa: CSASRQENEKLFF
CDR3nt: TGCAGTGCTAGTCGGCAGGAAAATGAAAAACTGTTTTTT

j_gene: TRBJ1-2
d_gene: TRBD1
abundance: NA
v_gene: TRBV4-1
CDR3aa: CASSHDLGDRAGGYTF
CDR3nt: TGCGCCAGCAGCCACGACCTGGGGGACAGGGCGGGTGGCTACACCTTC

j_gene: TRBJ2-1
d_gene: NA
abundance: NA
v_gene: TRBV6-4
CDR3aa: CASSVASASYNEQFF
CDR3nt: TGTGCCAGCAGCGTCGCGAGCGCCTCCTACAATGAGCAGTTCTTC

j_gene: TRBJ2-7
d_gene: NA
abundance: NA
v_gene: TRBV6-5
CDR3aa: CASKTQVSSYEQYF
CDR3nt: TGTGCCAGCAAGACTCAAGTGAGCTCCTACGAGCAGTACTTC

j_gene: TRBJ1-4
d_gene: NA
abundance: NA
v_gene: TRBV4-2
CDR3aa: CASSLYKSPTNEKLFF
CDR3nt: TGTGCCAGCAGCCTCTATAAGAGCCCAACTAATGAAAAACTGTTTTTT

j_gene: TRBJ1-6
d_gene: TRBD1
abundance: NA
v_gene: TRBV7-9
CDR3aa: CASSLGQGVGSPLHF
CDR3nt: TGTGCCAGCAGCTTAGGTCAGGGGGTCGGTTCACCCCTCCACTTT

j_gene: TRBJ1-5
d_gene: NA
abundance: NA
v_gene: TRBV27
CDR3aa: CASSLLTGWDQPQHF
CDR3nt: TGTGCCAGCAGTTTACTAACAGGGTGGGATCAGCCCCAGCATTTT

j_gene: TRBJ2-5
d_gene: NA
abundance: NA
v_gene: TRBV25-1
CDR3aa: CASSEGDGETQYF
CDR3nt: TGTGCCAGCAGTGAAGGAGATGGGGAGACCCAGTACTTC

j_gene: TRBJ2-1
d_gene: TRBD2
abundance: NA
v_gene: TRBV10-3
CDR3aa: CAITDSGSAYNEQFF
CDR3nt: TGTGCCATCACCGATAGCGGGTCTGCCTACAATGAGCAGTTCTTC

j_gene: TRBJ2-5
d_gene: NA
abundance: NA
v_gene: TRBV7-8
CDR3aa: CASSLGRETQYF
CDR3nt: TGTGCCAGCAGCTTAGGGCGGGAGACCCAGTACTTC

j_gene: TRBJ1-1
d_gene: NA
abundance: once
v_gene: TRBV14
CDR3aa: CASSRLRQSAFF
CDR3nt: TGTGCCAGCAGCCGACTCCGGCAGTCGGCTTTCTTT

j_gene: TRBJ2-7
d_gene: NA
abundance: NA
v_gene: TRBV28
CDR3aa: CASWTSSYEQYF
CDR3nt: TGTGCCTCCTGGACATCCTCCTACGAGCAGTACTTC

j_gene: TRBJ1-5
d_gene: NA
abundance: NA
v_gene: TRBV5-6
CDR3aa: CASSLTGLNQPQHF
CDR3nt: TGTGCCAGCAGCTTGACAGGTTTGAATCAGCCCCAGCATTTT

j_gene: TRBJ2-1
d_gene: NA
abundance: NA
v_gene: TRBV6-4
CDR3aa: CASSDSEFHNEQFF
CDR3nt: TGTGCCAGCAGTGACTCGGAGTTCCACAATGAGCAGTTCTTC

j_gene: TRBJ2-1
d_gene: TRBD2
abundance: NA
v_gene: TRBV4-2
CDR3aa: CASSQEPGLAASNEQFF
CDR3nt: TGTGCCAGCAGCCAAGAGCCGGGACTAGCGGCCTCGAATGAGCAGTTCTTC

j_gene: TRBJ1-1
d_gene: TRBD1
abundance: once
v_gene: TRBV2
CDR3aa: CASSGDRGGTEAFF
CDR3nt: TGTGCCAGCAGCGGGGACAGGGGTGGAACTGAAGCTTTCTTT

j_gene: TRBJ1-6
d_gene: NA
abundance: few
v_gene: TRBV11-2
CDR3aa: CASSLDPGGNSPLHF
CDR3nt: TGTGCCAGCAGCTTAGATCCGGGAGGGAATTCACCCCTCCACTTT

j_gene: TRBJ2-7
d_gene: TRBD1
abundance: NA
v_gene: TRBV6-4
CDR3aa: CASSVAPEDRGPYWEQYF
CDR3nt: TGTGCCAGCAGTGTAGCGCCCGAGGACAGGGGACCCTATTGGGAGCAGTACTTC

j_gene: TRBJ2-1
d_gene: TRBD1
abundance: once
v_gene: TRBV7-3
CDR3aa: CASSLGDRDNEQFF
CDR3nt: TGTGCCAGCAGCTTGGGGGACAGGGACAATGAGCAGTTCTTC

j_gene: TRBJ1-6
d_gene: NA
abundance: NA
v_gene: TRBV4-2
CDR3aa: CASGPPGMSPLHF
CDR3nt: TGTGCCAGCGGTCCTCCCGGGATGTCACCCCTCCACTTT

j_gene: TRBJ2-1
d_gene: NA
abundance: NA
v_gene: TRBV27
CDR3aa: CASSWASNLYNEQFF
CDR3nt: TGTGCCAGCAGTTGGGCCTCAAACCTCTACAATGAGCAGTTCTTC

j_gene: TRBJ2-1
d_gene: TRBD2
abundance: NA
v_gene: TRBV9
CDR3aa: CASSETSGMYNEQFF
CDR3nt: TGTGCCAGCAGCGAGACTAGCGGTATGTACAATGAGCAGTTCTTC

j_gene: TRBJ2-2
d_gene: NA
abundance: NA
v_gene: TRBV11-2
CDR3aa: CASSHGRGPGELFF
CDR3nt: TGTGCCAGCAGCCACGGAAGAGGTCCCGGGGAGCTGTTTTTT

j_gene: TRBJ1-4
d_gene: NA
abundance: NA
v_gene: TRBV5-3
CDR3aa: CARSLDSLEEKLFF
CDR3nt: TGTGCCAGAAGCTTAGACAGTCTCGAAGAAAAACTGTTTTTT

j_gene: TRBJ2-1
d_gene: NA
abundance: medium-sized
v_gene: TRBV6-2/TRBV6-3
CDR3aa: CASSYGPSSYNEQFF
CDR3nt: TGTGCCAGCAGTTATGGGCCGAGCTCCTACAATGAGCAGTTCTTC

j_gene: TRBJ1-5
d_gene: TRBD1
abundance: once
v_gene: TRBV29-1
CDR3aa: CSVGGTGSQPQHF
CDR3nt: TGCAGCGTTGGGGGGACAGGGTCTCAGCCCCAGCATTTT

j_gene: TRBJ1-2
d_gene: TRBD1
abundance: NA
v_gene: TRBV28
CDR3aa: CASSIQRTGNYGYTF
CDR3nt: TGTGCCAGCAGTATCCAACGGACAGGGAACTATGGCTACACCTTC

j_gene: TRBJ1-4
d_gene: NA
abundance: NA
v_gene: TRBV4-3
CDR3aa: CASSQDLGGQGRGKLFF
CDR3nt: TGCGCCAGCAGCCAAGATCTTGGTGGCCAGGGCCGCGGAAAACTGTTTTTT

j_gene: TRBJ2-7
d_gene: TRBD1
abundance: few
v_gene: TRBV2
CDR3aa: CASSEEGQGVYEQYF
CDR3nt: TGTGCCAGCAGTGAGGAGGGACAGGGGGTCTACGAGCAGTACTTC

j_gene: TRBJ2-7
d_gene: NA
abundance: NA
v_gene: TRBV19
CDR3aa: CASSIAAGFSEQYF
CDR3nt: TGTGCCAGTAGTATAGCGGCAGGGTTCAGCGAGCAGTACTTC

j_gene: TRBJ1-2
d_gene: TRBD1
abundance: NA
v_gene: TRBV7-2
CDR3aa: CASSLRQGSGYTF
CDR3nt: TGTGCCAGCAGCTTACGACAGGGGAGCGGCTACACCTTC

j_gene: TRBJ1-5
d_gene: NA
abundance: NA
v_gene: TRBV19
CDR3aa: CASSMGPENQPQHF
CDR3nt: TGTGCCAGTAGTATGGGTCCGGAGAATCAGCCCCAGCATTTT

j_gene: TRBJ2-1
d_gene: NA
abundance: NA
v_gene: TRBV19
CDR3aa: CASRLRGGSYNEQFF
CDR3nt: TGTGCCAGCAGGTTAAGGGGAGGTTCCTACAATGAGCAGTTCTTC

j_gene: TRBJ2-7
d_gene: TRBD1
abundance: NA
v_gene: TRBV5-5
CDR3aa: CASSLNRGVSSYEQYF
CDR3nt: TGTGCCAGCAGCTTGAACAGGGGGGTGAGCTCCTACGAGCAGTACTTC

j_gene: TRBJ1-5
d_gene: TRBD1
abundance: NA
v_gene: TRBV4-1
CDR3aa: CASSQDSRGLNQPQHF
CDR3nt: TGCGCCAGCAGCCAAGATAGCAGGGGGCTCAATCAGCCCCAGCATTTT

j_gene: TRBJ1-2
d_gene: TRBD1
abundance: NA
v_gene: TRBV27
CDR3aa: CASSPGTGIFSGYTF
CDR3nt: TGTGCCAGCAGTCCCGGGACAGGGATCTTTAGCGGCTACACCTTC